The 3 T cell receptor beta chains in this list originate from one sample, sequenced in a study of blood T cell repertoires in COVID-19. TCRdb's copy holds only in-frame clones and misses some; the assay was immunoSEQ multiplex PCR. The sample lists tens of thousands of clones, roughly 80% occurring once. Sample: peripheral blood. Receptor source: a woman of 80 years or more with acute or convalescent COVID-19.

The chain combines TRBV18 with TRBJ1-1, with D possibly matching TRBD1 (6 bases). The CDR3 sequence is 14 residues long. V lost 3 bases and J lost 4, with 12 bases in between. Germline V CDR1 and CDR2: KGHSH, LQKENI. The CDR3 reads CASSPLQGGTEAFF. In DNA form, the CDR3 reads TGTGCCAGCTCACCCCTACAGGGCGGCACTGAAGCTTTCTTT.

This clone occurred once. This chain links TRBV28 with TRBJ2-7, with D perhaps matching TRBD2 (5 bases). The CDR3 length is 13 residues. Trimming left V 6 bases short and J 0 bases short, with 9 bases between. Germline values: CDR1 MDHEN, CDR2 SYDVKM. CDR3 nucleotide sequence: TGTGCCAGCAGGCCGGGGAGCTCCTACGAGCAGTACTTC. Its translation is CASRPGSSYEQYF.

The chain is built from TRBV7-9 and TRBJ2-5; D is possibly TRBD1 (5 bases). Trimming took off 2 bases at V and 3 bases at J, with 10 bases between the two ends. The germline V gene has CDR1 SEHNR and CDR2 FQNEAQ (reference sequence). The CDR3 consists of 14 residues. In DNA, the CDR3 is TGTGCCAGCAGCTTATGGACAAGAGAAGAGACCCAGTACTTC. Its translation is CASSLWTREETQYF.